This is a list of T cell receptor beta chains from one sample in a study of CD8 T cells in ankylosing spondylitis. TCRdb re-called the 5' RACE reads through MiXCR, storing one row per CDR3 protein. This sample has over 700,000 distinct CDR3 sequences, with around 19% found just once. The sequencing input was blood, either unsorted or a sorted T cell fraction (not recorded which). The receptors here all came from a male donor with ankylosing spondylitis. CDR3s include the opening cysteine and the closing phenylalanine or tryptophan. Fields, in order: clone size, J gene, D gene, V gene, CDR3 DNA, CDR3 protein. A D gene is named only where the DNA matches it firmly. Clone size is stated in some rows and not others, as once, few, many or a class when expanded.

. TRBJ2-7 . TRBV5-1 TGCGCCAGCAGCTCCTCGGGACGTATCTACGAGCAGTACTTC CASSSSGRIYEQYF
. TRBJ1-1 . TRBV3-1 TGTGCCAGCAGCCAAGATGTCCAGGGGAAAGCTTTCTTT CASSQDVQGKAFF
many TRBJ2-1 TRBD2 TRBV5-1 TGCGCCAGCAGCCCTACTAGCGGGGGGGCTTACAATGAGCAGTTCTTC CASSPTSGGAYNEQFF
. TRBJ2-3 . TRBV7-2 TGTGCCAGCAGCCCTCGCGGGACACAGGCAGATACGCAGTATTTT CASSPRGTQADTQYF
few TRBJ2-2 . TRBV30 TGTGCCTGGAGAGGGCGGGGGCGGACCGGGGAGCTGTTTTTT CAWRGRGRTGELFF
many TRBJ1-1 TRBD1 TRBV5-1 TGCGCCAGCAGCCCACGGACAGGGCGAGGGACTGAAGCTTTCTTT CASSPRTGRGTEAFF
few TRBJ2-1 TRBD2 TRBV28 TGTGCCAGTTATAGCGGGAGGACTTACAATGAGCAGTTCTTC CASYSGRTYNEQFF
few TRBJ2-2 . TRBV29-1 TGCAGCGTTGGCAAGGGGGGCACCGGGGAGCTGTTTTTT CSVGKGGTGELFF
many TRBJ2-5 . TRBV10-3 TGTGCCATCAGTGAAAGGGGACAAGAGACCCAGTACTTC CAISERGQETQYF
. TRBJ2-1 . TRBV24-1 TGTGCCACCAGTGGCCTCGACAGCGTCACATACAATGAGCAGTTCTTC CATSGLDSVTYNEQFF
. TRBJ1-6 . TRBV20-1 TGCAGTGCGGGTTCACCCCTCCACTTT CSAGSPLHF
many TRBJ2-5 . TRBV11-3 TGTGCCAGCAGTCTGAGAAAAGAGACCCAGTACTTC CASSLRKETQYF
many TRBJ1-5 . TRBV12-3/TRBV12-4 TGTGCCAGCAGTTTAACCGGGGATGGGGCGCCCCAGCATTTT CASSLTGDGAPQHF
few TRBJ1-1 . TRBV7-6 TGTGCCAGCAGCTTGGGTCCAGCCATGAACACTGAAGCTTTCTTT CASSLGPAMNTEAFF
. TRBJ2-5 TRBD2 TRBV20-1 TGCAGTGCTCCTCGGCTAGCGGGGGGTAAAGGGGAGACCCAGTACTTC CSAPRLAGGKGETQYF
few TRBJ2-4 . TRBV18 TGTGCCAGCTCATGGGGAGGAGGCGAAAACATTCAGTACTTC CASSWGGGENIQYF
few TRBJ1-5 . TRBV7-8 TGTGCCAGCAGCTTAGATGGCGCCCTGGGGCCCCAGCATTTT CASSLDGALGPQHF
few TRBJ2-1 TRBD2 TRBV9 TGTGCCGGCAGCTCGGGACTAAACAATGAGCAGTTCTTC CAGSSGLNNEQFF
few TRBJ2-3 TRBD2 TRBV5-1 TGCGCCAGCAGCTTGAAACTAGCGGATGCAGATACGCAGTATTTT CASSLKLADADTQYF
. TRBJ2-7 TRBD1 TRBV5-1 TGCGCCAGCAGCTACTCGGGGACAGGGAACTACGAGCAGTACTTC CASSYSGTGNYEQYF
. TRBJ1-6 . TRBV20-1 TGCAGTGCCCTCCGGGACGGAGGTAATTCACCCCTCCACTTT CSALRDGGNSPLHF
. TRBJ2-1 TRBD1 TRBV25-1 TGTGCCAGCAGTGGGGACAGGGGGTACAATGAGCAGTTCTTC CASSGDRGYNEQFF
. TRBJ2-2 . TRBV5-1 TGCGCCAGCAGCCCCATTTCCCCAGGCCCTAATGGTTTTTGGACCGGGGAGCTGTTTTTT CASSPISPGPNGFWTGELFF
few TRBJ2-5 . TRBV7-9 TGTGCCAGCAGCGCGGGACTCCACGGCGGGGAGACCCAGTACTTC CASSAGLHGGETQYF
. TRBJ2-7 . TRBV27 TGTGCCAGCAGTTTATTAGCCAGGGCGGATGGCGAGCAGTACTTC CASSLLARADGEQYF